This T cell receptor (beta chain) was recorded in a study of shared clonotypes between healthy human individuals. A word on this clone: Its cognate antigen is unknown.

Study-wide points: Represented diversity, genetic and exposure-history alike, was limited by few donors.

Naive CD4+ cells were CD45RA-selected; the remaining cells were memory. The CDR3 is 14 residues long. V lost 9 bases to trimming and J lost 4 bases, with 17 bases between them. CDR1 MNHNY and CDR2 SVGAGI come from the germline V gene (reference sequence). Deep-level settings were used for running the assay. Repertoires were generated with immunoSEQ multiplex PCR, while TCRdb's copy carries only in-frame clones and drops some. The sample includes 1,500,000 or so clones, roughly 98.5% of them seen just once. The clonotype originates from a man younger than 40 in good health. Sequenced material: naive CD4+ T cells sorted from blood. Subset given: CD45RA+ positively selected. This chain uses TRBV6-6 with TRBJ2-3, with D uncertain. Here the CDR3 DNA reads TGTGCCAGTAACCCTTTTCGGCTGTCAGATACGCAGTATTTT. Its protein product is CASNPFRLSDTQYF.